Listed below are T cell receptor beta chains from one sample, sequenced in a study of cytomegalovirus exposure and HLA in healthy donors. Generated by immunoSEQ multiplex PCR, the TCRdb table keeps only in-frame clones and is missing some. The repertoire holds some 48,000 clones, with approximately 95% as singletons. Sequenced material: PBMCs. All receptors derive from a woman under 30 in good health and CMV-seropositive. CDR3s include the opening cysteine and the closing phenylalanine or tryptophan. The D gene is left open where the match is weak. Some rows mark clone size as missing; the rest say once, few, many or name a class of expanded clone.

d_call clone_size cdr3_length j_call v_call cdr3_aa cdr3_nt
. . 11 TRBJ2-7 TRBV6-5 CASSTYDEQYF TGTGCCAGCAGTACATACGACGAGCAGTACTTC
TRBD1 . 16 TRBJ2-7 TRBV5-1 CASSRNSGTGAYEQYF TGCGCCAGCAGTCGTAACTCCGGGACAGGGGCTTACGAGCAGTACTTC
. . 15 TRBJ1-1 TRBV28 CATIYSPWKNTEAFF TGTGCCACCATCTACAGCCCTTGGAAAAACACTGAAGCTTTCTTT
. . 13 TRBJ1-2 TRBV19 CASRRGQNYGYTF TGTGCCAGTAGAAGAGGGCAGAACTATGGCTACACCTTC
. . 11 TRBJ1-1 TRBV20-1 CSASQGLKAFF TGCAGTGCTAGCCAGGGGCTCAAAGCTTTCTTT
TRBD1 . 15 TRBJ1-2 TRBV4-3 CASSQSGQGRDGYTF TGCGCCAGCAGCCAGTCCGGACAGGGGAGGGATGGCTACACCTTC
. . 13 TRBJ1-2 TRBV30 CAFSGAPLYGYTF TGTGCCTTCAGCGGGGCGCCCCTCTATGGCTACACCTTC
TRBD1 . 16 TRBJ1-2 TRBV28 CASSFPGQGAGYGYTF TGTGCCAGCAGTTTCCCCGGACAGGGGGCGGGGTATGGCTACACCTTC
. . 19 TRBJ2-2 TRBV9 CASSVTITVPGQVTGELFF TGTGCCAGCAGCGTCACAATAACGGTCCCGGGACAAGTCACCGGGGAGCTGTTTTTT
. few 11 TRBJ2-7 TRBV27 CASVGGYEQYF TGTGCCAGCGTGGGGGGCTACGAGCAGTACTTC
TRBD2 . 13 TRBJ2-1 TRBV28 CAARGSSYNEQFF TGTGCCGCGCGGGGGAGCTCCTACAATGAGCAGTTCTTC
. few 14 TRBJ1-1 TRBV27 CASSLKTGNTEAFF TGTGCCAGCAGTTTAAAAACAGGGAACACTGAAGCTTTCTTT
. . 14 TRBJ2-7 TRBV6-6 CASSYMDSSYEQYF TGTGCCAGCAGTTACATGGACAGCTCCTACGAGCAGTACTTC
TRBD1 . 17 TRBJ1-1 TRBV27 CASRTLPGQSMNTEAFF TGTGCCAGCAGGACCCTTCCGGGACAGAGCATGAACACTGAAGCTTTCTTT
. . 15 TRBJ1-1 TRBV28 CASSLVGRVNTEAFF TGTGCCAGCAGTTTAGTCGGCAGGGTCAACACTGAAGCTTTCTTT
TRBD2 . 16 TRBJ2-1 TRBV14 CASSQDLTGLAGVQFF TGTGCCAGCAGCCAAGACTTGACGGGACTAGCGGGAGTGCAGTTCTTC
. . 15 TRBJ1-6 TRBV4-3 CASSQVGQGNSPLHF TGCGCCAGCAGCCAAGTTGGCCAGGGTAATTCACCCCTCCACTTT
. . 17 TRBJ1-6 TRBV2 CASSEGALSSYNSPLHF TGTGCCAGCAGTGAAGGGGCCCTAAGCTCCTATAATTCACCCCTCCACTTT
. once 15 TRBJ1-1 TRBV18 CASSPVTGQNTEAFF TGTGCCAGCTCACCCGTAACAGGCCAAAACACTGAAGCTTTCTTT
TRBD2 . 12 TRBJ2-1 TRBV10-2 CASSDGGTQQFF TGCGCCAGCAGCGACGGGGGGACTCAGCAGTTCTTC
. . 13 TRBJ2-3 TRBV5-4 CASSSKSTDTQYF TGTGCCAGCAGCTCTAAAAGCACAGATACGCAGTATTTT
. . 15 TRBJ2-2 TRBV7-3 CASSLTLGGTGELFF TGTGCCAGCAGCTTAACGTTAGGGGGCACCGGGGAGCTGTTTTTT
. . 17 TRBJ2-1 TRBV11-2 CASSLVGGTGTYNEQFF TGTGCCAGCAGCTTAGTGGGGGGAACTGGGACCTACAATGAGCAGTTCTTC
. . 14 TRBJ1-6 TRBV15 CATSNRGNNSPLHF TGTGCCACCAGCAACCGGGGAAATAATTCACCCCTCCACTTT
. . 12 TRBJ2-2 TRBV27 CANYLNTGELFF TGTGCCAATTATTTGAACACCGGGGAGCTGTTTTTT
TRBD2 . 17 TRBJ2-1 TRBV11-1 CASSLGQTSGGYNEQFF TGTGCCAGCAGCTTAGGACAGACTAGCGGAGGGTACAATGAGCAGTTCTTC
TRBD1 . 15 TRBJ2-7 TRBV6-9 CASSQPGQGAYEQYF TGTGCCAGCAGTCAACCGGGACAGGGGGCTTACGAGCAGTACTTC
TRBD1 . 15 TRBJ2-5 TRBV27 CASSSPGQGQETQYF TGTGCCAGCAGTTCGCCCGGACAGGGGCAAGAGACCCAGTACTTC
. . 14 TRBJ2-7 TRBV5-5 CASSRDNFSYEQYF TGTGCCAGCAGCCGGGACAATTTTTCCTACGAGCAGTACTTC
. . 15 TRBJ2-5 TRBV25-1 CASRRLTGSQETQYF TGTGCCAGCAGAAGACTTACAGGGTCCCAAGAGACCCAGTACTTC
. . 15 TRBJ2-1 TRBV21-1 CASSNRDRGFDEQFF TGTGCCAGCAGCAACCGGGACAGGGGGTTTGATGAGCAGTTCTTC
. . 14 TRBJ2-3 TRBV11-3 CASSLERGRDTQYF TGTGCCAGCAGCTTAGAGCGGGGAAGAGATACGCAGTATTTT
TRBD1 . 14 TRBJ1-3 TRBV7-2 CASAQQGTGNTIYF TGTGCCAGCGCACAACAGGGGACTGGAAACACCATATATTTT
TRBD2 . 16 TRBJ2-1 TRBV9 CASSVGLAAAYNEQFF TGTGCCAGCAGCGTCGGACTAGCGGCGGCCTACAATGAGCAGTTCTTC
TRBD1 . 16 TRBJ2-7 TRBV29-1 CSVSGTEPLFFYEQYF TGCAGCGTTAGTGGGACAGAGCCCCTCTTCTTCTACGAGCAGTACTTC
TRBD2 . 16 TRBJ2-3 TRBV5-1 CASSLGTSGTGDTQYF TGCGCCAGCAGCTTAGGGACTAGCGGGACGGGAGATACGCAGTATTTT
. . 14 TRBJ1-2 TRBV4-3 CASSQEPANYGYTF TGCGCCAGCAGCCAAGAACCAGCTAACTATGGCTACACCTTC
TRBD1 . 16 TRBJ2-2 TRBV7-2 CASSPRTGKNTGELFF TGTGCCAGCAGCCCGCGGACAGGGAAGAACACCGGGGAGCTGTTTTTT